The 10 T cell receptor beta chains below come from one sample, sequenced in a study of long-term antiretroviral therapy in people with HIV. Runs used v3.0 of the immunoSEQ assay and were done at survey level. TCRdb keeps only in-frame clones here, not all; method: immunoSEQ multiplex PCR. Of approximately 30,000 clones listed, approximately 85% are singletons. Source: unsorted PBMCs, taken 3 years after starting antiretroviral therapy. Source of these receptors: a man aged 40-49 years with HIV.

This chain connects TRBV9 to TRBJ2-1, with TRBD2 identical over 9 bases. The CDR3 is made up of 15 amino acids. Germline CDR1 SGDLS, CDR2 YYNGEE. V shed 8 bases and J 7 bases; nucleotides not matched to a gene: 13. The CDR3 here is CASDTSGWLGNEQFF. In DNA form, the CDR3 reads TGTGCCAGTGACACTAGCGGGTGGCTCGGGAATGAGCAGTTCTTC.

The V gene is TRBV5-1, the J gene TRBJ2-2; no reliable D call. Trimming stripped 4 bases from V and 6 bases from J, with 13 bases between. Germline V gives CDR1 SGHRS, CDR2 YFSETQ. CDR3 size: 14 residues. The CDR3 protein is CASSIKERAGELFF. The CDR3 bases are TGCGCCAGCAGCATCAAGGAAAGGGCCGGGGAGCTGTTTTTT.

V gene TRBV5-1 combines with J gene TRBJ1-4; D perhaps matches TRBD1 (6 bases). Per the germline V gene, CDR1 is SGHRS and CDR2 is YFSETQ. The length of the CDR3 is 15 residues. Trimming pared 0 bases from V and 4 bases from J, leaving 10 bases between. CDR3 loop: CASSLGTDLNEKLFF. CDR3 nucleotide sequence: TGCGCCAGCAGCTTGGGGACAGACCTTAATGAAAAACTGTTTTTT.

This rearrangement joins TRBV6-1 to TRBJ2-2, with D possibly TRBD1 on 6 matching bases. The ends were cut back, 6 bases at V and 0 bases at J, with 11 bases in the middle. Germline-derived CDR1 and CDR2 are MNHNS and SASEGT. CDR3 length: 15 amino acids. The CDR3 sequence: CASRQGPSNTGELFF. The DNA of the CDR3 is TGTGCCAGCAGACAGGGTCCCTCGAACACCGGGGAGCTGTTTTTT.

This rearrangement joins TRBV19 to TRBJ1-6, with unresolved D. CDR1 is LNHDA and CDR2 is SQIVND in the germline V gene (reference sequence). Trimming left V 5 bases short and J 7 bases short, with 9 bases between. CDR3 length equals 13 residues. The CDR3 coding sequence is TGTGCCAGTAGTCTCACAGAGAATTCACCCCTCCACTTT. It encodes CASSLTENSPLHF.

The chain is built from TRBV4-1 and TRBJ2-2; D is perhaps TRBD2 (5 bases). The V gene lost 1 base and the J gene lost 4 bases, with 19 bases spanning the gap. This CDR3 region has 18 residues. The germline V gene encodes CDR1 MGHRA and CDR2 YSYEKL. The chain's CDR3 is CASSQVFGRDGSTGELFF. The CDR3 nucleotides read TGCGCCAGCAGCCAAGTTTTCGGAAGGGATGGGAGCACCGGGGAGCTGTTTTTT.

The CDR3 DNA is TGCGCCAGCAGCTTGGCGGGACAGCCCACAGATACGCAGTATTTT. Encoded protein: CASSLAGQPTDTQYF. The chain has TRBV5-1 and TRBJ2-3, with 7 positions matching TRBD1. CDR1 is SGHRS and CDR2 is YFSETQ in the germline V gene. The trim removed 0 bases at V and 2 bases at J, leaving 3 bases unmatched. CDR3 size: 15 residues.

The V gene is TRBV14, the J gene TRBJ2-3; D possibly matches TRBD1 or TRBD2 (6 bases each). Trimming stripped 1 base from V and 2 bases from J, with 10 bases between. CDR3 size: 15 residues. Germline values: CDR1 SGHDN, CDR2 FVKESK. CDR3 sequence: CASSQVGGDTDTQYF. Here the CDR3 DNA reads TGTGCCAGCAGCCAAGTCGGGGGCGACACAGATACGCAGTATTTT.

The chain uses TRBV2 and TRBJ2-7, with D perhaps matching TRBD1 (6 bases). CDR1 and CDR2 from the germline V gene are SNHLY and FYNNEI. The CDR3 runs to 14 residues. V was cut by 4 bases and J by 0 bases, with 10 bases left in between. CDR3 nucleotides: TGTGCCAGCAGTGGACAGGAAATCTCCTACGAGCAGTACTTC. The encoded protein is CASSGQEISYEQYF.

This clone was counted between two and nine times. CDR3 region: CASSERGAGANVLTF. Written as DNA, the CDR3 is TGTGCCAGCAGTGAACGGGGGGCTGGGGCCAACGTCCTGACTTTC. V is TRBV25-1 and J is TRBJ2-6; 7 bases are shared with TRBD2. After removal of 2 bases from V and 2 bases from J, the junction contained 0 bases not matched to a gene. The CDR3 is 15 residues long. In germline, CDR1 is MGHDK, CDR2 SYGVNS.